A single sample is the source of the 5 T cell receptor beta chains below, sequenced in a study of a mutant IDH1 vaccine in newly diagnosed glioma (dated by TCRdb to about 2021). The meaning of the sample's time point label: week 11, during vaccination. Each vaccine dose, consisting of 300 ug of a 20-mer mutant IDH1 peptide in Montanide, was administered subcutaneously with topical imiquimod. These receptors lack a known antigen. Libraries were prepared through the immunoSEQ multiplex PCR assay. This immuneACCESS table, as held by TCRdb, lists in-frame sequences with V and J called but not all clones. Of the missing ones, under half trace to an unresolved V gene in checked studies; the others have no known cause. The sample contains about 110,000 clones, almost 90% of them found a single time. The ten largest account for 0.6% to 0.7% of the sample. The input for sequencing was PBMCs, taken from a glioma patient whose treatment included an IDH1 peptide vaccine. The origin of the receptors is a woman in her forties or fifties with glioma.

This clone has more than one count but fewer than ten. The rearrangement uses TRBV7-2 and TRBJ2-7; 9 bases are a match to TRBD2. Germline V lookup: CDR1 SGHTA, CDR2 FQGNSA. V gave up 4 bases and J gave up 3 bases; unmatched junction bases: 10. CDR3 length: 16 residues. The DNA of the CDR3 is TGTGCCAGCAGCTCTGCGGGGGGGGAGGAGAACTACGAGCAGTACTTC. Translating gives CASSSAGGEENYEQYF.

This clone has only a few counts. The rearrangement uses TRBV20-1 and TRBJ2-3; D is uncertain. The CDR3 spans 8 residues. The V and J ends lost 3 bases and 10 bases respectively, with 2 bases between them. Germline V lookup: CDR1 DFQATT, CDR2 SNEGSKA (reference sequence). The CDR3 nucleotides are TGCAGTGCTAGCTCGCAGTATTTT. Protein: CSASSQYF.

The V call is TRBV7-9, the J call TRBJ2-7; 7 nucleotides line up with TRBD1. Losses at the gene ends were 6 bases for V and 7 bases for J; bases not matched to a gene: 15. Germline lookup yields CDR1 SEHNR and CDR2 FQNEAQ (reference sequence). The CDR3 sequence is 15 residues long. For the CDR3, the DNA is TGTGCCAGCAGTAGTTTCCGGGACAGAGGACCGGAGCAGTACTTC. Protein product: CASSSFRDRGPEQYF.

The chain joins TRBV9 to TRBJ2-1, with TRBD2 matching over 11 bases. The CDR3 loop spans 16 amino acids. Looked up from germline, CDR1 is SGDLS and CDR2 is YYNGEE. J was trimmed by 3 bases and V by 3 bases; bases with no gene match: 5. The CDR3: CASSGEGTSGYNEQFF. CDR3 nucleotides: TGTGCCAGCAGCGGCGAGGGGACTAGCGGCTACAATGAGCAGTTCTTC.

CDR3 sequence (DNA): TGTGCCAGCAGTTTTTATAGGACAGGGGGCATCTACGAGCAGTACTTC. It codes for CASSFYRTGGIYEQYF. V usage is TRBV28 and J usage is TRBJ2-7, with TRBD1 matching over 11 bases. J was trimmed by 3 bases and V by 3 bases; bases with no gene match: 7. CDR1 MDHEN and CDR2 SYDVKM come from the germline V gene. The CDR3 sequence is 16 residues long. Full variable domain (outside the CDR3, taken from reference TRBV28 and TRBJ2-7): DVKVTQSSRYLVKRTGEKVFLECVQDMDHENMFWYRQDPGLGLRLIYFSYDVKMKEKGDIPEGYSVSREKKERFSLILESASTNQTSMYLCASSFYRTGGIYEQYFGPGTRLTVT.